This record concerns one T cell receptor (beta chain) sequence. TCRdb reprocessed the 5' RACE reads and reports one entry per CDR3 protein, with no DNA. The table counts around 230,000 distinct CDR3 sequences; 1.6% lies in the top ten. The data were obtained in a study of monozygotic twins with inflammatory bowel disease. Source material: blood. The clonotype comes from a human donor with ulcerative colitis or Crohn's disease, or a healthy co-twin of an affected twin (not recorded which).

The CDR3 loop reads CASSVGWGEYTGELFF. This chain connects TRBV9 to TRBJ2-2; the TCRdb D gene call, TRBD2, has no DNA to confirm it. The CDR3 is 16 amino acids. CDR1 and CDR2 (germline): SGDLS, YYNGEE.